The 31 T cell receptor beta chains in this list originate from one sample, sequenced in a study of shared clonotypes between healthy human individuals (dated by TCRdb to 2018 to 2021). The library was produced with the immunoSEQ multiplex PCR assay. TCRdb took over this immuneACCESS table, retaining in-frame rearrangements with V and J assigned. Such tables are incomplete; in checked studies, under half of the missing clones stem from an unresolved V gene, and the remainder is unexplained. The sample contains over a million clones, more than 75% of them found a single time. The ten largest clonotypes hold 0.5% to 0.65% of the sample. The sequenced sample consisted of memory CD4+ T cells from PBMCs. This specimen's cell subset or site label, interpreted: CD45RA-negative fraction. The receptors were gathered from a man younger than 30 in good health. Some clones in this sample may be carry-over from other donors' samples.

This clone was counted a single time. The germline gene is not matched at one end of the junction; a read error may be the cause. The CDR3 DNA reads as TGTGCCAGCAGTTTGGGGAGGACTAGCGGATCAAGCTCCTACAATGAGCAGTTCTTC. Translating it yields CASSLGRTSGSSSYNEQFF. The rearrangement uses TRBV5-6 and TRBJ2-1; 10 nucleotides match TRBD2. Germline V CDR1 and CDR2: SGHDT, YYEEEE. This CDR3 has 19 amino acids.

This sequence joins TRBV2 and TRBJ2-1; 7 bases agree with TRBD2. The CDR3 is 14 amino acids. V dropped 1 base and J dropped 9; count of bases not matched to a gene: 6. Looked up from germline, CDR1 is SNHLY and CDR2 is FYNNEI. CDR3 DNA sequence: TGTGCCAGCAGTGAAGGGACGGGAGGTCGTGAGCAGTTCTTC. Amino acid sequence: CASSEGTGGREQFF.

V gene TRBV5-1 combines with J gene TRBJ1-1; TRBD1 matches 7 bases. The CDR3 contains 15 residues. The ends lost 4 bases at V and 4 bases at J; junction bases unmatched: 10. The germline CDR1 and CDR2 sequences are SGHRS and YFSETQ. CDR3 nucleotides: TGCGCCAGCAGCCCATTACGACAGGGTGCCACTGAAGCTTTCTTT. Its translation is CASSPLRQGATEAFF.

This chain joins TRBV6-6 and TRBJ2-7; tentative D call: TRBD1 (5 bases). The CDR3 length is 13 residues. Per germline, CDR1 MNHNY and CDR2 SVGAGI (reference sequence). Between the trimmed V and J ends, which lost 4 bases and 2 bases, there was a span of 9 bases. The DNA of the CDR3 is TGTGCCAGCAGTTCGTCAGGGCCCTACGAGCAGTACTTC. Translating gives CASSSSGPYEQYF.

Of note for this clone: The same CDR3 is also encoded by other DNA sequences in this sample. The chain is built from TRBV7-3 and TRBJ2-7, with 10 nucleotides matching TRBD1. CDR1 SGHTA and CDR2 FQGTGA come from the germline V gene. After removal of 5 bases from V and 4 bases from J, the junction contained 2 bases not matched to a gene. CDR3 length equals 13 residues. The CDR3 nucleotides are TGTGCCAGCAGCCCGGGACAGGGGTACGAGCAGTACTTC. Protein sequence: CASSPGQGYEQYF. The full variable domain, rest sourced from reference TRBV7-3 and TRBJ2-7, is GAGVSQTPSNKVTEKGKYVELRCDPISGHTALYWYRQSLGQGPEFLIYFQGTGAADDSGLPNDRFFAVRPEGSVSTLKIQRTERGDSAVYLCASSPGQGYEQYFGPGTRLTVT.

This clone was detected only once. The same CDR3 can be traced to other DNA sequences in this sample. This sequence joins TRBV9 and TRBJ2-3; TRBD2 aligns across 7 bases. Trimming cost V 3 bases and J 4 bases; bases outside gene matches: 5. The CDR3 is made up of 14 amino acids. Germline-derived CDR1 and CDR2 are SGDLS and YYNGEE. DNA for the CDR3: TGTGCCAGCAGCGATCGGGGAGGGGCAGATACGCAGTATTTT. Its translation is CASSDRGGADTQYF.

The chain combines TRBV7-9 with TRBJ2-7; 8 bases are shared with TRBD1. Trimming took 5 bases from V and 5 from J; bases not matched to a gene: 11. The CDR3 totals 15 residues. Germline values: CDR1 SEHNR, CDR2 FQNEAQ (reference sequence). In nucleotides, the CDR3 is TGTGCCAGCAGCACCCGGACAGGGTCCCCCCACGAGCAGTACTTC. As protein: CASSTRTGSPHEQYF.

V and J are TRBV25-1 and TRBJ2-1; D is possibly TRBD1 (6 bases). CDR3 length equals 15 residues. The germline V and J ends were trimmed by 6 bases and 3 bases, with 15 bases remaining between them. Germline values: CDR1 MGHDK, CDR2 SYGVNS. The CDR3 loop is CASSGLTGNYNEQFF. The CDR3 bases are TGTGCCAGCAGCGGGCTGACAGGTAACTACAATGAGCAGTTCTTC.

The V gene is TRBV7-2, the J gene TRBJ2-1, with 11 bases lining up with TRBD2. In germline, CDR1 is SGHTA, CDR2 FQGNSA. The CDR3 loop spans 18 amino acids. Unmatched junction bases numbered 9, after V lost 5 bases and J lost 0 bases. CDR3 loop: CASSPPGLAASSYNEQFF. DNA for the CDR3: TGTGCCAGCAGCCCCCCGGGACTAGCGGCCAGCTCCTACAATGAGCAGTTCTTC. Together with reference TRBV7-2 and TRBJ2-1, the CDR3 gives the full variable domain: GAGVSQSPSNKVTEKGKDVELRCDPISGHTALYWYRQSLGQGLEFLIYFQGNSAPDKSGLPSDRFSAERTGGSVSTLTIQRTQQEDSAVYLCASSPPGLAASSYNEQFFGPGTRLTVL.

CDR3 coding DNA: TGTGCCAGCAGGCAGAAATACATAGCCAAAAACATTCAGTACTTC. This gives the protein CASRQKYIAKNIQYF. The chain uses TRBV28 and TRBJ2-4, with D unclear. The CDR3 covers 15 residues. The V end was cut by 6 bases, the J end by 0 bases, with 12 bases between. Germline CDR1 reads MDHEN; CDR2 reads SYDVKM.

To note about this clone: Other DNA sequences in the sample encode the same CDR3. CDR3 nucleotides: TGTGCCAGCAGTTACGGTGGGAATAGCAATCAGCCCCAGCATTTT. This translates into CASSYGGNSNQPQHF. The chain has TRBV6-5 and TRBJ1-5; D is uncertain. Germline V gene data show CDR1 as MNHEY and CDR2 as SVGAGI. V was cut by 2 bases and J by 0 bases, with 8 bases left in between. The CDR3 loop spans 15 amino acids.

The gene calls are TRBV25-1 and TRBJ1-4; a weak D match, TRBD1 (5 bases). The length of the CDR3 is 14 residues. Germline V gene sequence: CDR1 MGHDK, CDR2 SYGVNS. Trimming stripped 2 bases from V and 8 bases from J, with 12 bases between. The CDR3 DNA follows: TGTGCCAGCAGTGAAGTAGGGGTTGAGGAAAAACTGTTTTTT. It specifies CASSEVGVEEKLFF.

This clone came up once. This chain connects TRBV6-4 to TRBJ2-2; D possibly corresponds to TRBD1 (8 bases). V was pared by 3 bases and J by 4 bases, with 15 bases between. Germline values: CDR1 MRHNA, CDR2 SNTAGT. The CDR3 loop spans 16 amino acids. This CDR3 is CASSEVYRGGTGELFF. CDR3 DNA: TGTGCCAGCAGTGAGGTTTACAGGGGGGGCACCGGGGAGCTGTTTTTT.

V and J are TRBV6-1 and TRBJ1-2; D is undetermined. CDR3 size: 12 residues. From germline, CDR1 is MNHNS and CDR2 SASEGT. V was pared by 6 bases and J by 8 bases, with 13 bases between. CDR3 loop: CASSQSARGYTF. In DNA form, the CDR3 reads TGTGCCAGCAGCCAGAGTGCGAGAGGCTACACCTTC.

The count of this clone is one. J is TRBJ1-1 and V is TRBV2; TRBD1 is a possible D gene (6 bases). CDR1 is SNHLY and CDR2 is FYNNEI in the germline V gene. Trimming took 7 bases from V and 3 from J, leaving 15 bases between them. This CDR3 contains 14 residues. The CDR3 sequence: CASMYRVRDTEAFF. CDR3 in DNA: TGTGCCAGCATGTACAGGGTGAGGGACACTGAAGCTTTCTTT.

The CDR3 sequence is CATSYRDRGLVNIQYF. CDR3 coding DNA: TGTGCCACCAGCTACCGGGACAGGGGGCTGGTAAACATTCAGTACTTC. The chain recombines TRBV15 with TRBJ2-4, with 12 bases that match TRBD1. CDR3 length: 16 residues. Germline V lookup: CDR1 LNHNV, CDR2 YYDKDF (reference sequence). With V trimmed by 5 bases and J by 6 bases, 8 bases remained unmatched.

The chain links TRBV11-1 to TRBJ2-6, with TRBD1 matching over 7 bases. The CDR3 has 16 amino acids. Losses at the gene ends were 6 bases for V and 2 bases for J; bases not matched to a gene: 7. The germline gives CDR1 SGHAT, CDR2 FQDESV (reference sequence). The CDR3 coding sequence is TGTGCCAGCAGTAATCCGGGGACAGCTGGGGCCAACGTCCTGACTTTC. This sequence encodes CASSNPGTAGANVLTF.

J is TRBJ2-2 and V is TRBV4-3; TRBD1 matches 10 bases. Germline V gene lookup returns CDR1 LGHNA and CDR2 YSLEER. The CDR3 is 17 residues long. Trimming at V came to 1 base and at J to 6 bases, leaving 8 bases not matched to a gene. CDR3 amino acids: CASSQASGTGEAGELFF. The CDR3 bases are TGCGCCAGCAGCCAAGCGTCCGGGACAGGGGAGGCCGGGGAGCTGTTTTTT.

The chain recombines TRBV28 with TRBJ2-4, with D possibly matching TRBD1 (5 bases). Germline values: CDR1 MDHEN, CDR2 SYDVKM. The germline V and J ends were trimmed by 3 bases and 4 bases, with 16 bases remaining between them. The CDR3 is 16 amino acids. The CDR3 DNA sequence: TGTGCCAGCAGTTTCCTGGGGCAGGATGGGAAAAACATTCAGTACTTC. The encoded protein is CASSFLGQDGKNIQYF.

The rearrangement links TRBV5-1 to TRBJ2-7; 7 bases are a match to TRBD1. The CDR3 has 14 residues. The germline gives CDR1 SGHRS, CDR2 YFSETQ. The V gene end was trimmed by 1 base and the J gene end by 2 bases; junction bases not matched to a gene: 3. The CDR3 region is CASSLTGQPYEQYF. In DNA, the CDR3 is TGCGCCAGCAGCTTGACGGGACAGCCCTACGAGCAGTACTTC.

The chain recombines TRBV28 with TRBJ1-1, with D tentatively TRBD1 (5 bases). Trimming took 3 bases from V and 2 from J, leaving 13 bases between them. Germline loops: CDR1 MDHEN, CDR2 SYDVKM. CDR3 length equals 15 residues. The CDR3 is CASSLAGGGNTEAFF. The DNA for the CDR3 is TGTGCCAGCAGTTTGGCCGGCGGGGGAAACACTGAAGCTTTCTTT.

In its sample, this clone was seen once. The rearrangement links TRBV28 to TRBJ1-1; D may be TRBD1 (5 bases). This CDR3 has 14 amino acids. Germline V gene data show CDR1 as MDHEN and CDR2 as SYDVKM. The ends were cut back, 0 bases at V and 6 bases at J, with 11 bases in the middle. In nucleotides, the CDR3 is TGTGCCAGCAGTTTATGGGGACGGAGCGCTGAAGCTTTCTTT. Translated, it gives CASSLWGRSAEAFF.

The rearrangement joins TRBV7-8 to TRBJ2-7; D ambiguous. V shed 2 bases and J shed 11 bases, with 13 bases lying between them. Per germline, CDR1 SGHVS and CDR2 FQNEAQ. This CDR3 spans 12 amino acids. Here the CDR3 reads CASSLTQEAEYF. CDR3 bases: TGTGCCAGCAGCTTAACCCAAGAGGCTGAGTACTTC.

The V and J genes are TRBV5-1 and TRBJ1-2; 11 positions match TRBD1. V shed 7 bases and J 14 bases; nucleotides not matched to a gene: 10. In germline, CDR1 is SGHRS, CDR2 YFSETQ. The CDR3 consists of 12 residues. The CDR3 here is CASRGTGGMGTF. The CDR3 region has the DNA TGCGCCAGCCGAGGGACAGGGGGAATGGGAACCTTC.

The rearrangement links TRBV5-1 to TRBJ2-3; TRBD1 agrees at 10 bases. The CDR3 is 16 residues long. Germline loops: CDR1 SGHRS, CDR2 YFSETQ. Trimming removed 4 bases from V and 2 bases from J; junction bases left unmatched: 7. CDR3 region: CASSGGTGALTDTQYF. In nucleotides, the CDR3 is TGCGCCAGCAGCGGGGGGACAGGGGCCCTCACAGATACGCAGTATTTT.

The J gene is TRBJ2-7, the V gene TRBV25-1; TRBD2 agrees at 12 bases. The CDR3 totals 14 residues. The germline CDR1 and CDR2 sequences are MGHDK and SYGVNS. V trimming: 3 bases; J trimming: 4 bases; junction bases outside the gene matches: 1. The DNA for the CDR3 is TGTGCCAGCAGTGAGACTAGCGGGAGTTACGAGCAGTACTTC. Its protein product is CASSETSGSYEQYF.

The chain combines TRBV28 with TRBJ1-4; no definite D call. Deletions cut 3 bases from V and 3 bases from J, with 11 bases between. Germline lookup yields CDR1 MDHEN and CDR2 SYDVKM. The CDR3 runs to 15 residues. The CDR3 reads CASSLPGRPNEKLFF. The CDR3, as DNA: TGTGCCAGCAGTTTGCCCGGGAGGCCTAATGAAAAACTGTTTTTT.

This clone was found a few times. This chain connects TRBV5-1 to TRBJ1-1; D remains unclear. This CDR3 spans 15 amino acids. V lost 0 bases and J lost 2, with 11 bases in between. CDR1 SGHRS and CDR2 YFSETQ come from the germline V gene. The CDR3 DNA reads as TGCGCCAGCAGCTTGGGATGGCAGGCCAACACTGAAGCTTTCTTT. It codes for CASSLGWQANTEAFF.

This clone has a handful of counts. A read error may account for a junction end that differs from germline. For the CDR3, the DNA is TGCGCCAGCAGCTTGGAGGGCGGGACACTAGCCAAAAACACTCAGTACTTC. This translates into CASSLEGGTLAKNTQYF. The V and J genes are TRBV5-1 and TRBJ2-4; D is tentatively TRBD1 or TRBD2 (6 bases each). CDR1 is SGHRS, CDR2 YFSETQ, per germline. This CDR3 is built from 17 residues.

The chain employs TRBV2 and TRBJ2-5, with a tentative D call TRBD2 (6 bases). Germline V gene data show CDR1 as SNHLY and CDR2 as FYNNEI. The V gene lost 2 bases and the J gene lost 9 bases, with 19 bases spanning the gap. The CDR3 has 15 residues. The DNA for the CDR3 is TGTGCCAGCAGTGAAATAACGGCTCCTGGGGGGTCCCAGTACTTC. It is translated as CASSEITAPGGSQYF.

The table lists this clone with a few counts. The genes are TRBV4-1 and TRBJ2-2, with unresolved D. The CDR3 covers 16 residues. Germline V gives CDR1 MGHRA, CDR2 YSYEKL. Between the trimmed V and J ends, which lost 4 bases and 7 bases, there was a span of 19 bases. Here the CDR3 DNA reads TGCGCCAGCAGCCCAGTCGACATGGGATGGGTCGGGGAGCTGTTTTTT. It encodes CASSPVDMGWVGELFF.